The present TCR beta chain was sequenced within a study of identical twins. The CDR3 is made up of 17 amino acids. The V gene's germline CDR1 is SQVTM and CDR2 ANQGSEA. V lost 7 bases to trimming and J lost 0 bases, with 19 bases between them. This clonotype was seen a handful of times. TCRdb called the 5' RACE reads again in MiXCR, with one record for every CDR3 protein. The table has a few hundred thousand distinct CDR3 sequences, around 8.8% seen once. Another study also made use of these data, one on yellow fever vaccine responses in identical twins.

This chain connects TRBV29-1 to TRBJ2-6; the D is unclear. Sample: CD8+ T cells sorted from blood. This sequence originates from a woman aged 18-29 years in good health. The CDR3 loop is CSAPVRQASSGANVLTF. The CDR3 nucleotides read TGCAGCGCCCCGGTCCGGCAGGCGTCCTCTGGGGCCAACGTCCTGACTTTC.